Following are 25 T cell receptor beta chains from one sample sequenced in a study of somatic mutations in cytotoxic T cells in rheumatoid arthritis. Data came from immunoSEQ multiplex PCR; TCRdb stores just in-frame clones and leaves some out. The table lists tens of thousands of clones, 82% of them singletons. The sample was CD8+ T cells sorted from blood. The receptors shown here come from an adult with rheumatoid arthritis.

V gene TRBV11-2 combines with J gene TRBJ2-3; a possible D gene is TRBD1 (6 bases). Germline V lookup: CDR1 SGHAT, CDR2 FQNNGV. The CDR3 spans 15 residues. Trimming shortened V by 4 bases and J by 0 bases, and 11 bases separated the two germline ends. The CDR3 nucleotides are TGTGCCAGCAGCTCCGAAGGGGGAAGCACAGATACGCAGTATTTT. Its protein is CASSSEGGSTDTQYF.

The chain carries TRBV10-1 and TRBJ2-1; 7 nucleotides agree with TRBD1. The junction had 4 bases not matched to a gene; V was cut back by 5 bases and J by 0 bases. This CDR3 contains 15 residues. Germline assignment: CDR1 WNHNN and CDR2 SYGVQD (reference sequence). CDR3 residues: CASSRRDSSYNEQFF. The CDR3 region has the DNA TGCGCCAGCAGTCGCCGGGACAGCTCCTACAATGAGCAGTTCTTC.

This clone has only a few counts. This chain joins TRBV9 and TRBJ2-1; 8 bases fit TRBD2. Germline V gene lookup returns CDR1 SGDLS and CDR2 YYNGEE. The CDR3 totals 15 residues. V dropped 0 bases and J dropped 9; count of bases not matched to a gene: 8. The chain's CDR3 is CASSVVAGRASEQFF. Written as DNA, the CDR3 is TGTGCCAGCAGCGTAGTAGCCGGGAGGGCGTCTGAGCAGTTCTTC.

The chain links TRBV2 to TRBJ2-7; TRBD1 matches 9 bases. This CDR3 has 15 amino acids. V was clipped by 4 bases and J by 5 bases; unmatched bases: 9. From germline, CDR1 is SNHLY and CDR2 FYNNEI. In DNA form, the CDR3 reads TGTGCCAGCAGTGTCCGACAGGGGGTTTATAACGAGCAGTACTTC. This sequence encodes CASSVRQGVYNEQYF.

The chain is built from TRBV19 and TRBJ2-1, with D tentatively TRBD2 (6 bases). V lost 5 bases and J 6 bases, leaving 20 bases between the germline ends. Germline V gene data show CDR1 as LNHDA and CDR2 as SQIVND (reference sequence). The CDR3 covers 16 residues. The CDR3 spells CASSPPGTYSSNEQFF. Written as DNA, the CDR3 is TGTGCCAGTAGTCCCCCCGGGACTTACTCCAGCAATGAGCAGTTCTTC.

The chain joins TRBV7-8 to TRBJ2-2, with 7 bases aligning to TRBD1. The J segment lost 0 bases and the V segment lost 5 bases, leaving 9 bases of the junction unmatched. The V gene's germline CDR1 is SGHVS and CDR2 FQNEAQ. The CDR3 consists of 17 residues. CDR3 loop: CASSPDREAPNTGELFF. The CDR3 coding sequence is TGTGCCAGCAGCCCCGACAGGGAAGCCCCGAACACCGGGGAGCTGTTTTTT.

Only one count was recorded for this clone. This chain joins TRBV5-1 and TRBJ2-7; D is perhaps TRBD1 (6 bases). V gave up 4 bases and J gave up 0 bases, with 11 bases separating them. The CDR3 has 14 residues. Germline values: CDR1 SGHRS, CDR2 YFSETQ. As DNA, the CDR3 is TGCGCCAGCAGCCCCCCGGACAGCTCCTACGAGCAGTACTTC. It yields the protein CASSPPDSSYEQYF.

The chain links TRBV28 to TRBJ1-1; 7 nucleotides agree with TRBD1. Per the germline V gene, CDR1 is MDHEN and CDR2 is SYDVKM. The CDR3 runs to 15 residues. Trimming cost V 5 bases and J 1 base; bases outside gene matches: 7. CDR3 sequence (DNA): TGTGCCAGCAGTCCCCGGACAGGCGAGAACACTGAAGCTTTCTTT. As protein: CASSPRTGENTEAFF.

J is TRBJ2-7 and V is TRBV7-9; D possibly uses TRBD1 or TRBD2 (5 bases each). CDR1 and CDR2 (germline): SEHNR, FQNEAQ (reference sequence). V was pared by 5 bases and J by 2 bases, with 7 bases between. The CDR3 consists of 12 residues. The CDR3 coding sequence is TGTGCCAGCAGCCGGGACGCCTACGAGCAGTACTTC. Amino acid sequence: CASSRDAYEQYF.

This clone was recorded a few times. V gene TRBV11-2 combines with J gene TRBJ2-4; a possible D gene is TRBD1 (6 bases). Trimming took 5 bases from V and 7 from J, leaving 18 bases between them. CDR3 length equals 15 residues. CDR1 is SGHAT and CDR2 is FQNNGV in the germline V gene. The CDR3 DNA reads as TGTGCCAGCAGCGGTTTGGGGGCAGGGGCCAACATTCAGTACTTC. Protein product: CASSGLGAGANIQYF. The whole variable domain, filled in from reference TRBV11-2 and TRBJ2-4, reads EAGVAQSPRYKIIEKRQSVAFWCNPISGHATLYWYQQILGQGPKLLIQFQNNGVVDDSQLPKDRFSAERLKGVDSTLKIQPAKLEDSAVYLCASSGLGAGANIQYFGAGTRLSVL.

The rearrangement uses TRBV10-3 and TRBJ2-7, with 10 bases fitting TRBD1. The V gene's germline CDR1 is ENHRY and CDR2 SYGVKD. This CDR3 spans 19 amino acids. The ends lost 3 bases at V and 3 bases at J; junction bases unmatched: 17. The CDR3 DNA follows: TGTGCCATCAGTGACCCCGGCGGTTCGTCGGGGGACAGGGGCTACGAGCAGTACTTC. Protein sequence: CAISDPGGSSGDRGYEQYF.

The chain has TRBV28 and TRBJ2-7; D may be TRBD2 (5 bases). Trimming took 5 bases from V and 2 from J, leaving 13 bases between them. The germline V gene has CDR1 MDHEN and CDR2 SYDVKM. This CDR3 contains 14 residues. CDR3 loop: CASSPPDGAYEQYF. The CDR3 nucleotides read TGTGCCAGCAGTCCCCCGGACGGGGCCTACGAGCAGTACTTC.

The rearrangement joins TRBV5-6 to TRBJ2-1; 7 bases line up with TRBD1. J lost 6 bases, V lost 5 bases, and 11 bases had no gene match. There are 15 residues in the CDR3. Germline V gene data show CDR1 as SGHDT and CDR2 as YYEEEE. The CDR3 region is CASSFRTGHLNEQFF. DNA of the CDR3: TGTGCCAGCAGTTTCCGGACAGGACATCTCAATGAGCAGTTCTTC.

V and J are TRBV28 and TRBJ1-2; no clear D. The CDR3 is 13 residues long. CDR1 and CDR2 (germline): MDHEN, SYDVKM. The germline V and J ends were trimmed by 10 bases and 0 bases, with 12 bases remaining between them. CDR3 sequence (DNA): TGTGCCACCAAAGGCCCCCCTAACTATGGCTACACCTTC. It translates to CATKGPPNYGYTF.

This clone was found once. Other DNA sequences in this sample translate to the same CDR3. Written as DNA, the CDR3 is TGTGCCAGCAGTTTAGGGGGGAACACTGAAGCTTTCTTT. Encoded protein: CASSLGGNTEAFF. The genes are TRBV27 and TRBJ1-1, with a possible D match to TRBD1 (5 bases). The CDR3 has 13 amino acids. V shed 2 bases and J shed 1 base, with 5 bases lying between them. Germline lookup yields CDR1 MNHEY and CDR2 SMNVEV (reference sequence).

The chain combines TRBV5-1 with TRBJ2-3, with 15 bases aligning to TRBD2. Germline V gives CDR1 SGHRS, CDR2 YFSETQ. The CDR3 extends over 19 amino acids. The V gene end was trimmed by 3 bases and the J gene end by 2 bases; junction bases not matched to a gene: 10. The CDR3 reads CASSSGLAGGRIVTDTQYF. CDR3 nucleotides: TGCGCCAGCAGCTCGGGACTAGCGGGAGGAAGGATCGTCACAGATACGCAGTATTTT. Full variable domain (missing parts from reference TRBV5-1 and TRBJ2-3): KAGVTQTPRYLIKTRGQQVTLSCSPISGHRSVSWYQQTPGQGLQFLFEYFSETQRNKGNFPGRFSGRQFSNSRSEMNVSTLELGDSALYLCASSSGLAGGRIVTDTQYFGPGTRLTVL.

The V gene is TRBV27, the J gene TRBJ1-1, with D hard to call. CDR1 is MNHEY and CDR2 is SMNVEV in the germline V gene (reference sequence). The V gene lost 2 bases and the J gene lost 5 bases, with 12 bases spanning the gap. This CDR3 has 14 amino acids. The CDR3 region is CASSLALTGTEAFF. The CDR3, as DNA: TGTGCCAGCAGTTTAGCACTTACGGGGACTGAAGCTTTCTTT.

The rearrangement joins TRBV5-1 to TRBJ2-1, with D maybe TRBD2 (7 bases). Trimming cost V 6 bases and J 5 bases, with 21 bases left between them. The CDR3 has 16 amino acids. Germline loops: CDR1 SGHRS, CDR2 YFSETQ. CDR3 DNA sequence: TGCGCCAGCACCCCGGGGGGCGGGAGAACCCACAATGAGCAGTTCTTC. It is translated as CASTPGGGRTHNEQFF.

The chain links TRBV2 to TRBJ2-5; D might be TRBD1 (5 bases). Trimming took off 4 bases at V and 3 bases at J, with 9 bases between the two ends. Germline-derived CDR1 and CDR2 are SNHLY and FYNNEI. CDR3 size: 13 residues. The CDR3 spells CASSGVGEETQYF. As DNA, the CDR3 is TGTGCCAGCAGTGGGGTAGGGGAAGAGACCCAGTACTTC.

This chain links TRBV12-5 with TRBJ2-1, with D possibly TRBD2 on 6 matching bases. Germline CDR1 LGHNT, CDR2 FRNRAP. V shed 1 base and J shed 5 bases, with 15 bases lying between them. This CDR3 region has 16 residues. The CDR3 reads CASGLGIRERHNEQFF. The CDR3 bases are TGTGCTAGTGGTTTGGGAATCCGGGAGCGCCACAATGAGCAGTTCTTC. The full variable domain, rest sourced from reference TRBV12-5 and TRBJ2-1, is DARVTQTPRHKVTEMGQEVTMRCQPILGHNTVFWYRQTMMQGLELLAYFRNRAPLDDSGMPKDRFSAEMPDATLATLKIQPSEPRDSAVYFCASGLGIRERHNEQFFGPGTRLTVL.

This chain connects TRBV28 to TRBJ2-7; TRBD1 is a possible D gene (5 bases). CDR1 and CDR2 (germline): MDHEN, SYDVKM. Trimming stripped 5 bases from V and 4 bases from J, with 15 bases between. The CDR3 sequence is 14 residues long. This CDR3 is CASSPLPRVYEQYF. Here the CDR3 DNA reads TGTGCCAGCAGTCCACTACCCAGGGTTTACGAGCAGTACTTC.

The genes are TRBV2 and TRBJ2-1, with D perhaps matching TRBD2 (6 bases). CDR1 and CDR2 (germline): SNHLY, FYNNEI. Deletions cut 7 bases from V and 4 bases from J, with 11 bases between. The CDR3 runs 13 residues. The CDR3 region has the DNA TGTGCCAGCATGGACTACCTTTACAATGAGCAGTTCTTC. Translating it yields CASMDYLYNEQFF.

This chain uses TRBV6-5 with TRBJ2-1; D is uncertain. Deletions cut 5 bases from V and 5 bases from J, with 13 bases between. The germline V gene has CDR1 MNHEY and CDR2 SVGAGI. The CDR3 runs 14 residues. CDR3 region: CASSPGSTNNEQFF. The CDR3 nucleotides are TGTGCCAGCAGTCCCGGGTCAACAAACAATGAGCAGTTCTTC.

This chain connects TRBV7-2 to TRBJ1-4, with a tentative D call TRBD1 (5 bases). V was cut by 3 bases and J by 4 bases, with 15 bases left in between. Per germline, CDR1 SGHTA and CDR2 FQGNSA. The CDR3 is 16 amino acids. The DNA of the CDR3 is TGTGCCAGCAGCTTGGCCCTTGGGGGAGTTAATGAAAAACTGTTTTTT. It translates to CASSLALGGVNEKLFF.

This chain uses TRBV2 with TRBJ2-5; TRBD1 aligns across 12 bases. Losses at the gene ends were 4 bases for V and 3 bases for J; bases not matched to a gene: 3. The germline CDR1 and CDR2 sequences are SNHLY and FYNNEI. The CDR3 consists of 15 residues. The CDR3 nucleotides read TGTGCCAGCAGTGGGGGACAGGGGGCTAAAGAGACCCAGTACTTC. This translates into CASSGGQGAKETQYF. The entire variable domain, with the rest obtained from reference TRBV2 and TRBJ2-5, is as follows: EPEVTQTPSHQVTQMGQEVILRCVPISNHLYFYWYRQILGQKVEFLVSFYNNEISEKSEIFDDQFSVERPDGSNFTLKIRSTKLEDSAMYFCASSGGQGAKETQYFGPGTRLLVL.